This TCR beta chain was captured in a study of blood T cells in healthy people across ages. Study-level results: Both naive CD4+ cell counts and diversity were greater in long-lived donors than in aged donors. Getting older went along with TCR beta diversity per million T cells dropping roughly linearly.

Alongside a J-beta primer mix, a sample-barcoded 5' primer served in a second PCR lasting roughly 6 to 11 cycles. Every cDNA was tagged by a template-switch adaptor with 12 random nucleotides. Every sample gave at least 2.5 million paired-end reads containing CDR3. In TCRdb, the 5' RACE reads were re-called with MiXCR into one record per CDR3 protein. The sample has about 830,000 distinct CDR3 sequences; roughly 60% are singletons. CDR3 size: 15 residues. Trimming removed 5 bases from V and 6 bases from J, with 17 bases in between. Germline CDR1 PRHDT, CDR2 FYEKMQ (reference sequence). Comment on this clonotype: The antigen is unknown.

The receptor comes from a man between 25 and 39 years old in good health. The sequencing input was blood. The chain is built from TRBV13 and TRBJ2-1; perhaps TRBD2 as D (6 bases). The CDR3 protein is CASSLLPGLRNEQFF. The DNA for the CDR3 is TGTGCCAGCAGCCTTCTACCGGGACTCCGCAATGAGCAGTTCTTC.